These 11 T cell receptor beta chains came from one sample sequenced in a study of blood T cell repertoires in COVID-19. Libraries were prepared by immunoSEQ multiplex PCR; TCRdb keeps only in-frame clonotypes and omits some of them. In the table there are some 80,000 clones, about four fifths of which are singletons. Sequencing used peripheral blood. These receptors originate from a human donor in a cohort sampled during active COVID-19.

The chain is built from TRBV11-2 and TRBJ1-3; 8 bases map to TRBD1. The germline CDR1 and CDR2 sequences are SGHAT and FQNNGV. V was pared by 3 bases and J by 2 bases, with 3 bases of the junction left unmatched. The length of the CDR3 is 15 residues. The CDR3 nucleotides are TGTGCCAGCAGCTTCAGGGGGCTCCCTGGAAACACCATATATTTT. Translation: CASSFRGLPGNTIYF.

The rearrangement links TRBV29-1 to TRBJ1-2, with TRBD1 matching over 8 bases. The V segment lost 8 bases and the J segment 4 bases; nucleotides outside the gene matches: 12. The germline CDR1 and CDR2 sequences are SQVTM and ANQGSEA. This CDR3 is built from 14 residues. The CDR3 loop is CSLTSGTGGYGYTF. CDR3 sequence (DNA): TGCAGCCTCACGAGCGGCACAGGGGGCTATGGCTACACCTTC.

The chain joins TRBV9 to TRBJ1-4; tentative D call: TRBD1 (6 bases). This CDR3 comprises 15 residues. Trimming removed 0 bases at V and 2 bases at J, with 8 bases between. CDR1 SGDLS and CDR2 YYNGEE come from the germline V gene. The CDR3 DNA is TGTGCCAGCAGCGTAGAAACAGGGACTAATGAAAAACTGTTTTTT. It specifies CASSVETGTNEKLFF.

This chain uses TRBV5-6 with TRBJ1-4, with a weak D call TRBD1 (6 bases). Germline CDR1 is SGHDT and CDR2 is YYEEEE. The CDR3 loop spans 13 amino acids. Trimming pared 4 bases from V and 4 bases from J, leaving 8 bases between. CDR3 nucleotides: TGTGCCAGCAGCACAGGGTTTAATGAAAAACTGTTTTTT. Its translation is CASSTGFNEKLFF.

This clone appeared a single time. The V call is TRBV4-1, the J call TRBJ1-2; 7 nucleotides align to TRBD1. Germline CDR1 MGHRA, CDR2 YSYEKL. The CDR3 extends over 14 amino acids. Germline trimming cut 1 base from V and 2 bases from J; bases unmatched to any gene: 1. The CDR3 DNA is TGCGCCAGCAGCCAAGCGACAGGGAACTATGGCTACACCTTC. Its protein is CASSQATGNYGYTF.

The chain combines TRBV7-9 with TRBJ2-3; 8 positions match TRBD1. The germline V gene encodes CDR1 SEHNR and CDR2 FQNEAQ (reference sequence). Trimming at V came to 5 bases and at J to 1 base, leaving 11 bases not matched to a gene. The CDR3 runs to 17 residues. The CDR3 DNA sequence: TGTGCCAGCAGCGCCGGGACAGGAAGCTCGGGCACAGATACGCAGTATTTT. Encoded protein: CASSAGTGSSGTDTQYF.

This clone has only one observation. The genes are TRBV28 and TRBJ1-1, with D maybe TRBD1 (5 bases). The CDR3 is 12 amino acids. The V end was cut by 9 bases, the J end by 1 base, with 9 bases between. Germline V gene lookup returns CDR1 MDHEN and CDR2 SYDVKM. Here the CDR3 DNA reads TGTGCCAGTTTTACAGGGAACACTGAAGCTTTCTTT. Protein product: CASFTGNTEAFF.

The J gene is TRBJ2-2, the V gene TRBV29-1, with a possible D match to TRBD2 (6 bases). Trimming took 8 bases from V and 2 from J, leaving 15 bases between them. Looked up from germline, CDR1 is SQVTM and CDR2 is ANQGSEA. This CDR3 has 14 amino acids. CDR3 DNA sequence: TGCAGCACCAACGGAGGGAGTAACACCGGGGAGCTGTTTTTT. Protein sequence: CSTNGGSNTGELFF.

The CDR3 reads CASSLESPSTDTQYF. For the CDR3, the DNA is TGTGCCAGCAGCTTAGAGTCCCCGAGCACAGATACGCAGTATTTT. The genes are TRBV11-2 and TRBJ2-3; D gene uncertain. V dropped 0 bases and J dropped 0 bases, with 7 bases sitting between them. The germline V gene has CDR1 SGHAT and CDR2 FQNNGV. The CDR3 extends over 15 amino acids.

The J gene is TRBJ1-3, the V gene TRBV7-9, with D possibly being TRBD1 (6 bases). The V gene's germline CDR1 is SEHNR and CDR2 FQNEAQ (reference sequence). The germline V and J ends were trimmed by 0 bases and 2 bases, with 8 bases remaining between them. This CDR3 is built from 15 residues. CDR3 DNA sequence: TGTGCCAGCAGCTTAGCGGGGGCCCCTGGAAACACCATATATTTT. It encodes CASSLAGAPGNTIYF.

This chain connects TRBV3-1 (or the pseudogene TRBV3-2) to TRBJ2-6; D gene uncertain. With 3 bases removed from V and 0 bases from J, the gap between germline ends came to 3 bases. This CDR3 comprises 14 residues. From germline, CDR1 is LGHDT and CDR2 YNNKEL (reference sequence). Here the CDR3 reads CASSHSSGANVLTF. In DNA form, the CDR3 reads TGTGCCAGCAGCCACAGCTCTGGGGCCAACGTCCTGACTTTC.